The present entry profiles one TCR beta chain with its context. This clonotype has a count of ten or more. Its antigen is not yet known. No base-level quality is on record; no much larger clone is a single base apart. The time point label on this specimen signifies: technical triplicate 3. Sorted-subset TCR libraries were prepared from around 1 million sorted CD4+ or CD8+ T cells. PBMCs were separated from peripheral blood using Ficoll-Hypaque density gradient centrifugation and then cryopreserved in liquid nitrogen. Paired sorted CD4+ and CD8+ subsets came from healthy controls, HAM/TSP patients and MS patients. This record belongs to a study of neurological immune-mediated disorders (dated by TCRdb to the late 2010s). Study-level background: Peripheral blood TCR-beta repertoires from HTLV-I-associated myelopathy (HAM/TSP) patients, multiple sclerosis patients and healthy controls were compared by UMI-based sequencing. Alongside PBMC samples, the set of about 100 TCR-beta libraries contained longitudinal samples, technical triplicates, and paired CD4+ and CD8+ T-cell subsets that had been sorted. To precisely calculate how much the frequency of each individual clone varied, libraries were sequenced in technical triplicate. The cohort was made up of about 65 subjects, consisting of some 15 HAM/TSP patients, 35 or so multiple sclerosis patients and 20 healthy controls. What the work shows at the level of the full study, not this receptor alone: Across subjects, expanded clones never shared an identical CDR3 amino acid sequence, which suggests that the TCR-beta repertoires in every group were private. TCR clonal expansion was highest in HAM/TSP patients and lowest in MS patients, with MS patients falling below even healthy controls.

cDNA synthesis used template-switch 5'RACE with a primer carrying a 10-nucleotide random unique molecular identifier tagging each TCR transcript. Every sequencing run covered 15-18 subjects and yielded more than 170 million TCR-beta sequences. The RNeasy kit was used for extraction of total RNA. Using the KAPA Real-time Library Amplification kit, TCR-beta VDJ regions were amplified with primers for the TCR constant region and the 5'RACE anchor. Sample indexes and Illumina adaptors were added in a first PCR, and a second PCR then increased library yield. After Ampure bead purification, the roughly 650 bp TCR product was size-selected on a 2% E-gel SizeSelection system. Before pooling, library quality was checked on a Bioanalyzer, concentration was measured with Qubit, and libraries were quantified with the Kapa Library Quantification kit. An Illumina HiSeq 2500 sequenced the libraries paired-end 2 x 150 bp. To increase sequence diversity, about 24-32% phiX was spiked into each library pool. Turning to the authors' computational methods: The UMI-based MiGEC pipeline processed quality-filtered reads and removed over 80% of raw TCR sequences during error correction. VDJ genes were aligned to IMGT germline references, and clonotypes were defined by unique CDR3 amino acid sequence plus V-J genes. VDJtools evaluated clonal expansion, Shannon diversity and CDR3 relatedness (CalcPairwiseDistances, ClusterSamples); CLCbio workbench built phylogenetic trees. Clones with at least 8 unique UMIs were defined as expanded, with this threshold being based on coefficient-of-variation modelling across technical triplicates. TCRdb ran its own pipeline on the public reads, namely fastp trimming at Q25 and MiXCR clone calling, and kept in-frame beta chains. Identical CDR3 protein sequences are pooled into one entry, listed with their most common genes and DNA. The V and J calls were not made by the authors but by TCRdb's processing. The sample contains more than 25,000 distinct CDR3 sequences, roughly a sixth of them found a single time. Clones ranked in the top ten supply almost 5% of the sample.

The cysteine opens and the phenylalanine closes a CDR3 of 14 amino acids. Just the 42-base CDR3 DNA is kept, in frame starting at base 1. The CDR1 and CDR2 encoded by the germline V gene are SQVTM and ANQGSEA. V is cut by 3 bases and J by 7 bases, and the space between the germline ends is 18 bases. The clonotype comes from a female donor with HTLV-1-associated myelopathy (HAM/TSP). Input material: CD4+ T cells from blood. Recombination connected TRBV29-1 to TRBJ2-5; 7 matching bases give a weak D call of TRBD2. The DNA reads TGCAGCGTTGAGGGGGGGCCCGAACTACGGACCCAGTACTTC. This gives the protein CSVEGGPELRTQYF.